Detailed here is one T cell receptor beta chain. The CDR3 is made up of 15 amino acids. The V gene lost 0 bases and the J gene lost 5 bases, with 10 bases spanning the gap. The germline V gene has CDR1 SGHTA and CDR2 FQGTGA. This entry comes from a study of blood T cell repertoires in COVID-19. Looking at the study overall: The study drew acute and convalescent COVID-19 samples from the United States, Italy and Spain. The analysed material was cDNA or gDNA that came from T cells, B-cell-depleted T cells, or PBMCs.

In the original analysis: Estimation of nucleated cell counts was performed using reference gene primer amplification. Sequencing was performed with immunoSEQ multiplex PCR; in TCRdb, only in-frame clones are kept and a portion is missing. V and J calls and clone size are those listed in that table; D and trimming were worked out from the DNA. The sample consists of 95,000 to 150,000 clones, over 80% of them appearing once. The sequencing input was peripheral blood. The gene calls are TRBV7-3 and TRBJ2-2, with a possible D match to TRBD2 (6 bases). The origin of this receptor is a man between 60 and 75 years old with acute or convalescent COVID-19. The CDR3, as DNA: TGTGCCAGCAGCTTAACGGACTATCAAACCGGGGAGCTGTTTTTT. Protein product: CASSLTDYQTGELFF.